This T cell receptor beta chain derives from a study of T cell changes during pregnancy in multiple sclerosis. Assay used: immunoSEQ multiplex PCR; TCRdb lists only in-frame clones, some missing. Among approximately 63,000 clones, roughly nine tenths were seen once, and the ten largest hold 1% to 1.5%. The CDR3 length is 16 residues. J lost 11 bases, V lost 2 bases, and 16 bases had no gene match. Germline values: CDR1 LGHNA, CDR2 YSLEER. Source: peripheral blood, taken after pregnancy. The chain couples TRBV4-3 to TRBJ1-1, with TRBD1 identical over 8 bases. The sequence derives from a female donor in good health, enrolled as a control in a pregnancy study. CDR3 DNA: TGCGCCAGCAGCCAAAAAGGAATAGACAGGGGCCCGGGCGCTTTCTTT. Amino acids: CASSQKGIDRGPGAFF.